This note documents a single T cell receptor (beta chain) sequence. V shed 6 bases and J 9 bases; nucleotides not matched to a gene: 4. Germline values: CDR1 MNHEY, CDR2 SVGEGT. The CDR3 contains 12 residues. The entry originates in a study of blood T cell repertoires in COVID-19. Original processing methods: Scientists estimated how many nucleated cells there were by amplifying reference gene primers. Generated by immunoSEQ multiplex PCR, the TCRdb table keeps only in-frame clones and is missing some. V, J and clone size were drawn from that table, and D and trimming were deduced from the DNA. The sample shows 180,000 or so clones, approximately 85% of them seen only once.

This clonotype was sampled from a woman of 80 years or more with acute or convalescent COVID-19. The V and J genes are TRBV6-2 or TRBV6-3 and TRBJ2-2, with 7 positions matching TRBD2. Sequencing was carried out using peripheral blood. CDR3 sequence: CASSLGGRELFF. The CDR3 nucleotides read TGTGCCAGCAGCCTGGGAGGGAGGGAGCTGTTTTTT.